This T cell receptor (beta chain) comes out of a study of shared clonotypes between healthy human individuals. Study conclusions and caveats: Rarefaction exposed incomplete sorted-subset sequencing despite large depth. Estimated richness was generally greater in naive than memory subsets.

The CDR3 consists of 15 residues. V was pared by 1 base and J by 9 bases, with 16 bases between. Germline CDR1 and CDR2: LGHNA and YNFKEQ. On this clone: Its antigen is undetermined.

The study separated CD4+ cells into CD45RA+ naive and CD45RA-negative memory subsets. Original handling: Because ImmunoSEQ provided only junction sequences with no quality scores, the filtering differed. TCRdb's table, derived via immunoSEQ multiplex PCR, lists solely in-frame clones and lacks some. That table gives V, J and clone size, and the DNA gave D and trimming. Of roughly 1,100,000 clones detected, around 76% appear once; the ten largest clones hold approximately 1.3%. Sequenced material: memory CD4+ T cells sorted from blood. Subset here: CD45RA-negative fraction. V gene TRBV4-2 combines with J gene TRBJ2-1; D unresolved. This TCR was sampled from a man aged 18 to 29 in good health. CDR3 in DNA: TGTGCCAGCAGCCAAGTCGAAAGGGTAGGCGGTGAGCAGTTCTTC. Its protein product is CASSQVERVGGEQFF.